The clone carrying this T cell receptor beta chain has a single count. The sample holds other DNA sequences that translate to the same CDR3. The data derive from a study of shared clonotypes between healthy human individuals. CDR1 is SGHNT and CDR2 is YYREEE in the germline V gene (reference sequence). The CDR3 loop spans 13 amino acids. V lost 1 base and J lost 4; bases outside the gene matches: 1. Samples underwent the assay at deep level. Clones were read by immunoSEQ multiplex PCR, and TCRdb kept only the in-frame ones, dropping some. The sample comprises roughly 1 million clones, around 74% of which are singletons, and 1.4% rests with the top ten.

The gene calls are TRBV5-4 and TRBJ2-7, with 8 positions matching TRBD1. What was sequenced was memory CD4+ T cells sorted from blood. Subset noted: CD45RA-negative fraction. This TCR came from a man aged 18 to 30 in good health. CDR3 sequence reads: CASSLQGAYEQYF. CDR3 nucleotides: TGTGCCAGCAGCTTGCAGGGGGCGTACGAGCAGTACTTC.